The clone carrying this TCR beta chain turned up a few times. Its specificity is not known. This record belongs to a study of T-cell memory formation after mild COVID-19. Whole-study results and caveats: From day 15 to 85, contracting clones were balanced between CD4 and CD8, whereas later expanders leaned toward CD4+.

TCRdb reprocessed the 5' RACE reads with MiXCR, giving one entry per CDR3 protein. The sample contains hundreds of thousands of distinct CDR3 sequences, 15% of which appear only once. Germline V CDR1 and CDR2: SGHRS, YFSETQ. The length of the CDR3 is 14 residues. V gave up 4 bases and J gave up 1 base, with 9 bases separating them. Sequenced material: PBMCs or a T cell subset sorted from them (not recorded which). The sequence came from an adult woman who had mild COVID-19 (a few samples of this study predate the infection). Cell type and time point are not known. The chain employs TRBV5-1 and TRBJ1-5; D possibly corresponds to TRBD1 (6 bases). The CDR3 nucleotides read TGCGCCAGCAGCCCGGACAGCAGCAATCAGCCCCAGCATTTT. Protein product: CASSPDSSNQPQHF. The full variable domain, with the rest looked up from reference TRBV5-1 and TRBJ1-5, is KAGVTQTPRYLIKTRGQQVTLSCSPISGHRSVSWYQQTPGQGLQFLFEYFSETQRNKGNFPGRFSGRQFSNSRSEMNVSTLELGDSALYLCASSPDSSNQPQHFGDGTRLSIL.